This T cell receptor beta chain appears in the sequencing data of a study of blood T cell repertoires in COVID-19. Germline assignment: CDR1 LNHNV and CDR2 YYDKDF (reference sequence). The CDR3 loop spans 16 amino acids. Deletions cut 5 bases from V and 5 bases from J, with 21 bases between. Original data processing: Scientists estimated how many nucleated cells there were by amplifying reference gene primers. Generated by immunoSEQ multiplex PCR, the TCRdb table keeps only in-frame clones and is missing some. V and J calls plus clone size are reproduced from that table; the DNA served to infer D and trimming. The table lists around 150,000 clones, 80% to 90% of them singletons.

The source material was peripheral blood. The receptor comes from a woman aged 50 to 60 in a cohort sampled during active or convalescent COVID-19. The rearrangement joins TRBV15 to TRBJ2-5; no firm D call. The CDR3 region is CATSSRSRIDRETQYF. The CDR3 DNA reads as TGTGCCACCAGCTCAAGATCAAGAATCGATCGGGAGACCCAGTACTTC.